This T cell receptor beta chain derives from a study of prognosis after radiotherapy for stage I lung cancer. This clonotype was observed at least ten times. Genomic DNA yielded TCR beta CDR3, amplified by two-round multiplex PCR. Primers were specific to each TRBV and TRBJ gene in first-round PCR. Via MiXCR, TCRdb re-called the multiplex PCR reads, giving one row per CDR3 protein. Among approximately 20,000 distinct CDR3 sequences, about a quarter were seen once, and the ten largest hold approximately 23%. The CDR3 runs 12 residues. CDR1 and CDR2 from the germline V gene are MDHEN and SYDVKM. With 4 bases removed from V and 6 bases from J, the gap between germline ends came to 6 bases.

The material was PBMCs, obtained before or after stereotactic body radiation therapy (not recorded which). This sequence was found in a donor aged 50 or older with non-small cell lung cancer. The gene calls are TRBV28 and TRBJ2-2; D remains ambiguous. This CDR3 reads CASSSPSGELFF. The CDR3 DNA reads TGTGCCAGCAGTTCCCCTTCCGGGGAGCTGTTTTTT.